The 12 T cell receptor beta chains listed next were all sequenced from one sample in a study of cytomegalovirus exposure and HLA in healthy donors (dated by TCRdb to between 2016 and 2019). The method was the immunoSEQ multiplex PCR assay. For the multiplex PCR, a mixture combining 60 forward primers for TCR Vbeta segments and 13 reverse primers for TCR Jbeta segments was used. In its TCRdb copy, this immuneACCESS table keeps in-frame sequences only and misses some clones. Where compared with another copy, unresolved V genes explain less than half of these, and the others have no known cause. The table for this sample lists roughly 160,000 clones; 70% to 80% of them were counted only once. The ten largest account for roughly 9.7% of the sample. Sequencing was performed on PBMCs. The receptors shown here come from a man in his late teens or twenties in good health and CMV-seropositive.

The chain recombines TRBV4-1 with TRBJ2-5; the D is unclear. The CDR3 length is 15 residues. Germline loops: CDR1 MGHRA, CDR2 YSYEKL. The V and J ends lost 0 bases and 5 bases respectively, with 13 bases between them. For the CDR3, the DNA is TGCGCCAGCAGCCAAGAACCGGGTTTCGTGGAGACCCAGTACTTC. Encoded protein: CASSQEPGFVETQYF.

V and J are TRBV19 and TRBJ1-6, with a weak D call TRBD1 (6 bases). CDR1 LNHDA and CDR2 SQIVND come from the germline V gene (reference sequence). V was clipped by 5 bases and J by 7 bases, with 21 bases between them. The CDR3 is 17 residues long. CDR3 sequence (DNA): TGTGCCAGTAGTGACCTGACAGGACTTGAGGGGAATTCACCCCTCCACTTT. Protein product: CASSDLTGLEGNSPLHF.

There are a few counts of this clone. The chain recombines TRBV7-2 with TRBJ2-3, with TRBD1 matching 8 bases. V lost 4 bases, J lost 4 bases, and 4 bases stayed unmatched. The V gene's germline CDR1 is SGHTA and CDR2 FQGNSA. This CDR3 has 14 amino acids. In DNA, the CDR3 is TGTGCCAGCAGCTCCTGGACAGGGCCAGATACGCAGTATTTT. Amino acids: CASSSWTGPDTQYF.

A single count supports this clone. CDR3 DNA sequence: TGTGCCAGCAGCTTGTACAGGAATGAGCAGTTCTTC. Its translation: CASSLYRNEQFF. The chain joins TRBV5-4 to TRBJ2-1, with D perhaps matching TRBD1 (5 bases). There are 12 residues in the CDR3. Germline assignment: CDR1 SGHNT and CDR2 YYREEE (reference sequence). V lost 1 base, J lost 7 bases, and 6 bases lay in between.

This clone was detected only a few times. The rearrangement joins TRBV10-1 to TRBJ2-1; a weak D match, TRBD1 (5 bases). This CDR3 comprises 16 residues. CDR1 and CDR2 (germline): WNHNN, SYGVQD (reference sequence). V was shortened by 0 bases and J by 8 bases, with 17 bases between the two germline ends. The CDR3 DNA sequence: TGCGCCAGCAGTGAGTCTGCAGGGTCTGTGGTGGATGAGCAGTTCTTC. Translating it yields CASSESAGSVVDEQFF.

The rearrangement links TRBV19 to TRBJ2-5; tentative D call: TRBD2 (7 bases). The CDR3 loop spans 15 amino acids. Germline CDR1 LNHDA, CDR2 SQIVND (reference sequence). Trimming removed 6 bases at V and 3 bases at J, with 17 bases between. CDR3 amino acids: CASSRRGGRKETQYF. The CDR3 coding sequence is TGTGCCAGTAGCCGAAGGGGGGGGCGGAAAGAGACCCAGTACTTC.

The chain employs TRBV15 and TRBJ2-3, with D possibly matching TRBD2 (6 bases). This CDR3 has 14 residues. CDR1 and CDR2 (germline): LNHNV, YYDKDF (reference sequence). The germline V and J ends were trimmed by 5 bases and 1 base, with 10 bases remaining between them. The CDR3 DNA is TGTGCCACCAGCGGTCTAGCGCGCACAGATACGCAGTATTTT. This encodes CATSGLARTDTQYF.

The chain recombines TRBV29-1 with TRBJ1-1; no clear D. CDR3 length: 14 amino acids. Germline CDR1 is SQVTM and CDR2 is ANQGSEA. Trimming cost V 7 bases and J 5 bases, with 20 bases left between them. The CDR3 region is CSAARGPGGTEAFF. The CDR3 DNA follows: TGCAGCGCCGCCCGGGGTCCTGGCGGGACTGAAGCTTTCTTT.

The chain couples TRBV12-2 to TRBJ1-3. TRBV12-2 represents a pseudogene. The CDR3 sequence is 15 residues long. The CDR3 here is CASRPGRAQGNTIYF. The CDR3 DNA reads as TGTGCAAGTCGCCCCGGGCGGGCGCAGGGAAACACCATATATTTT.

V is TRBV6-4 and J is TRBJ2-5, with D possibly being TRBD1 (5 bases). This CDR3 comprises 18 residues. Trimming shortened V by 0 bases and J by 2 bases, and 19 bases separated the two germline ends. In germline, CDR1 is MRHNA, CDR2 SNTAGT. The CDR3: CASSDSESQTDTQETQYF. The DNA of the CDR3 is TGTGCCAGCAGTGACTCGGAAAGCCAGACAGACACTCAAGAGACCCAGTACTTC.

The CDR3 reads CASSLVRKDEQYF. For the CDR3, the DNA is TGTGCCAGCAGCTTAGTCAGGAAGGACGAGCAGTACTTC. The J gene is TRBJ2-7, the V gene TRBV7-8; D unresolved. The V and J ends lost 1 base and 5 bases respectively, with 9 bases between them. This CDR3 has 13 amino acids. Per the germline V gene, CDR1 is SGHVS and CDR2 is FQNEAQ.

The CDR3 DNA reads as TGCGCCAGCAGCTTTTCAGGGGGGCGGGAGCAGTTCTTC. Its translation is CASSFSGGREQFF. The chain carries TRBV5-1 and TRBJ2-1, with a possible D match to TRBD1 (7 bases). The germline V gene has CDR1 SGHRS and CDR2 YFSETQ. Deletions cut 2 bases from V and 10 bases from J, with 13 bases between. This CDR3 is built from 13 residues.